Following are 28 T cell receptor beta chains from one sample sequenced in a study of blood T cell repertoires in COVID-19. The table came from immunoSEQ multiplex PCR; TCRdb's copy has only in-frame clones and leaves some out. The sample records 130,000 to 150,000 clones, about 80% being singletons. Sequenced sample: peripheral blood. The receptors derive from a human donor in a cohort sampled during active COVID-19.

This chain uses TRBV11-2 with TRBJ2-5; D possibly corresponds to TRBD1 (6 bases). The CDR3 length is 16 residues. V lost 2 bases, J lost 0 bases, and 13 bases lay in between. Germline V lookup: CDR1 SGHAT, CDR2 FQNNGV. The CDR3 here is CASSLQTGTYQETQYF. CDR3 bases: TGTGCCAGCAGCTTACAGACAGGAACGTACCAAGAGACCCAGTACTTC. Using reference TRBV11-2 and TRBJ2-5 for the parts outside the CDR3, the full variable domain is EAGVAQSPRYKIIEKRQSVAFWCNPISGHATLYWYQQILGQGPKLLIQFQNNGVVDDSQLPKDRFSAERLKGVDSTLKIQPAKLEDSAVYLCASSLQTGTYQETQYFGPGTRLLVL.

The chain carries TRBV3-1 (or the pseudogene TRBV3-2) and TRBJ1-1, with D possibly being TRBD1 (5 bases). Trimming took off 4 bases at V and 5 bases at J, with 14 bases between the two ends. Germline lookup yields CDR1 LGHDT and CDR2 YNNKEL (reference sequence). The CDR3 runs 14 residues. The CDR3 nucleotides are TGTGCCAGCAGCCCGGGGGGAGGCCGGACTGAAGCTTTCTTT. It codes for CASSPGGGRTEAFF.

V usage is TRBV18 and J usage is TRBJ1-4; D is perhaps TRBD1 (5 bases). Germline CDR1 KGHSH, CDR2 LQKENI. CDR3 size: 17 residues. Between the trimmed V and J ends, which lost 0 bases and 8 bases, there was a span of 19 bases. CDR3 loop: CASSPPGLQDGGEKLFF. The DNA for the CDR3 is TGTGCCAGCTCACCACCGGGTTTACAGGACGGGGGAGAAAAACTGTTTTTT.

The chain has TRBV7-8 and TRBJ1-4; 9 positions match TRBD1. The length of the CDR3 is 14 residues. Trimming took 3 bases from V and 6 from J; bases not matched to a gene: 2. Germline CDR1 is SGHVS and CDR2 is FQNEAQ. CDR3 sequence reads: CASSFRTGDEKLFF. The CDR3 nucleotides read TGTGCCAGCAGCTTTCGGACAGGGGATGAAAAACTGTTTTTT.

The chain employs TRBV24-1 and TRBJ2-2; 9 nucleotides line up with TRBD2. This CDR3 is 18 amino acids long. Germline V CDR1 and CDR2: KGHDR, SFDVKD. V lost 4 bases and J lost 0; bases outside the gene matches: 8. The CDR3 DNA reads TGTGCCACCAGTGAGGGTAGCGGGAGCCCCGCGAACACCGGGGAGCTGTTTTTT. It codes for CATSEGSGSPANTGELFF.

The chain couples TRBV5-8 to TRBJ2-7; 7 bases line up with TRBD1. Germline lookup yields CDR1 SGHTS and CDR2 YDEGEE. The trim removed 4 bases at V and 5 bases at J, leaving 9 bases unmatched. The CDR3 has 14 residues. CDR3 in amino acids: CASSQYRGTNEQYV. DNA of the CDR3: TGTGCCAGCAGCCAATACAGGGGAACTAACGAGCAGTACGTC.

The chain recombines TRBV10-3 with TRBJ1-3; a weak D match, TRBD1 (6 bases). Germline V gives CDR1 ENHRY, CDR2 SYGVKD. The V gene lost 10 bases and the J gene lost 0 bases, with 22 bases spanning the gap. This CDR3 spans 17 amino acids. The CDR3 loop reads CASSPQAGALSGNTIYF. The CDR3 coding sequence is TGTGCCAGCTCACCCCAAGCAGGGGCCCTCTCTGGAAACACCATATATTTT.

The chain combines TRBV10-3 with TRBJ1-5; 9 bases agree with TRBD1. The V and J ends lost 10 bases and 5 bases, in that order; junction bases with no gene match: 9. This CDR3 is built from 14 residues. Per germline, CDR1 ENHRY and CDR2 SYGVKD. CDR3 loop: CATKMGQGDQPQHF. The CDR3, as DNA: TGTGCCACCAAAATGGGACAGGGAGATCAGCCCCAGCATTTT.

The V call is TRBV3-1 (or the pseudogene TRBV3-2), the J call TRBJ1-5; TRBD1 matches 7 bases. The junction had 10 bases not matched to a gene; V was cut back by 1 base and J by 13 bases. CDR3 length equals 14 residues. Germline-derived CDR1 and CDR2 are LGHDT and YNNKEL (reference sequence). The CDR3 DNA follows: TGTGCCAGCAGCCAAGCCGGGACAGCGGACGAGCAGCATTTT. It translates to CASSQAGTADEQHF.

The chain uses TRBV11-2 and TRBJ1-4; D gene ambiguous. CDR1 is SGHAT, CDR2 FQNNGV, per germline. The CDR3 spans 15 residues. Trimming shortened V by 1 base and J by 3 bases, and 9 bases separated the two germline ends. The CDR3 region is CASSLVRVPNEKLFF. The CDR3 region has the DNA TGTGCCAGCAGCTTAGTCCGGGTACCTAATGAAAAACTGTTTTTT.

The chain recombines TRBV30 with TRBJ1-4; D may be TRBD1 (6 bases). Germline CDR1 and CDR2: GTSNPN and SVGIG (reference sequence). The CDR3 runs 13 residues. Trimming pared 4 bases from V and 6 bases from J, leaving 12 bases between. CDR3: CAWNREGDEKLFF. The CDR3 DNA sequence: TGTGCCTGGAACAGGGAGGGAGATGAAAAACTGTTTTTT.

The chain employs TRBV7-8 and TRBJ2-6, with TRBD1 matching over 9 bases. With 3 bases clipped from V and 0 bases from J, the junction kept 6 bases outside the gene matches. The CDR3 contains 18 residues. The germline V gene has CDR1 SGHVS and CDR2 FQNEAQ. CDR3 DNA sequence: TGTGCCAGCAGCTTGGGGGACAGGGTTTACTCTGGGGCCAACGTCCTGACTTTC. Translated: CASSLGDRVYSGANVLTF.

The chain carries TRBV9 and TRBJ2-3; D remains unclear. Trimming removed 0 bases at V and 1 base at J, with 18 bases between. The germline V gene has CDR1 SGDLS and CDR2 YYNGEE. The CDR3 has 18 amino acids. The CDR3 bases are TGTGCCAGCAGCGTAGTTCCCCCTGGCGGTGCCGGCACAGATACGCAGTATTTT. Translating it yields CASSVVPPGGAGTDTQYF. Variable domain in full (rest from reference TRBV9 and TRBJ2-3): DSGVTQTPKHLITATGQRVTLRCSPRSGDLSVYWYQQSLDQGLQFLIQYYNGEERAKGNILERFSAQQFPDLHSELNLSSLELGDSALYFCASSVVPPGGAGTDTQYFGPGTRLTVL.

The chain links TRBV5-6 to TRBJ2-3; TRBD2 aligns across 7 bases. CDR1 is SGHDT, CDR2 YYEEEE, per germline. With 4 bases clipped from V and 0 bases from J, the junction kept 8 bases outside the gene matches. There are 16 residues in the CDR3. The CDR3 sequence: CASSAPSGPSTDTQYF. CDR3 DNA: TGTGCCAGCAGCGCCCCTAGCGGACCTAGCACAGATACGCAGTATTTT. Full variable domain (missing parts from reference TRBV5-6 and TRBJ2-3): DAGVTQSPTHLIKTRGQQVTLRCSPKSGHDTVSWYQQALGQGPQFIFQYYEEEERQRGNFPDRFSGHQFPNYSSELNVNALLLGDSALYLCASSAPSGPSTDTQYFGPGTRLTVL.

J is TRBJ2-7 and V is TRBV18; TRBD2 agrees at 8 bases. The V gene end was trimmed by 3 bases and the J gene end by 2 bases; junction bases not matched to a gene: 9. CDR3 length: 16 amino acids. Germline V gene lookup returns CDR1 KGHSH and CDR2 LQKENI. The CDR3 DNA follows: TGTGCCAGCTCACCTACCCGGGGTAGCGGGGCCTACGAGCAGTACTTC. This translates into CASSPTRGSGAYEQYF.

The genes are TRBV5-1 and TRBJ2-3, with a weak D call TRBD1 (5 bases). CDR3 length: 16 amino acids. Germline CDR1 SGHRS, CDR2 YFSETQ. Trimming took off 0 bases at V and 6 bases at J, with 17 bases between the two ends. The CDR3 reads CASSLEGRGAGDTQYF. CDR3 sequence (DNA): TGCGCCAGCAGCTTGGAGGGGCGTGGGGCAGGGGATACGCAGTATTTT.

This rearrangement joins TRBV5-6 to TRBJ1-5, with TRBD1 as a possible D gene (5 bases). The V and J ends lost 0 bases and 6 bases respectively, with 10 bases between them. The CDR3 sequence is 14 residues long. Germline V gene data show CDR1 as SGHDT and CDR2 as YYEEEE. This chain's CDR3 is CASSLVGASQPQHF. The CDR3 nucleotides read TGTGCCAGCAGCTTGGTAGGGGCAAGTCAGCCCCAGCATTTT.

The chain combines TRBV10-3 with TRBJ2-7, with D possibly TRBD1 on 5 matching bases. Germline V gives CDR1 ENHRY, CDR2 SYGVKD. The CDR3 contains 12 residues. V dropped 5 bases and J dropped 1 base, with 6 bases sitting between them. The CDR3 reads CAISTGSYEQYV. The CDR3, as DNA: TGTGCCATCAGTACAGGATCCTACGAGCAGTACGTC.

The chain uses TRBV6-6 and TRBJ2-3; D perhaps matches TRBD2 (5 bases). Germline-derived CDR1 and CDR2 are MNHNY and SVGAGI (reference sequence). The V and J ends lost 6 bases and 1 base respectively, with 11 bases between them. The CDR3 spans 14 residues. For the CDR3, the DNA is TGTGCCAGCAGGAGACTACTCCGCACAGATACGCAGTATTTT. Amino acids: CASRRLLRTDTQYF.

The chain links TRBV4-1 to TRBJ2-6; TRBD1 is a possible D gene (5 bases). V dropped 4 bases and J dropped 4 bases, with 11 bases sitting between them. Germline CDR1 is MGHRA and CDR2 is YSYEKL. The CDR3 covers 15 residues. CDR3 residues: CASSPPGSGANVLTF. CDR3 DNA sequence: TGCGCCAGCAGCCCCCCAGGGTCCGGGGCCAACGTCCTGACTTTC.

Only one count was recorded for this clone. The chain couples TRBV6-5 to TRBJ1-2; D call uncertain. The germline CDR1 and CDR2 sequences are MNHEY and SVGAGI. V lost 8 bases and J 0 bases, leaving 10 bases between the germline ends. The CDR3 sequence is 13 residues long. The CDR3 here is CASGELANYGYTF. CDR3 coding DNA: TGTGCCAGCGGCGAGCTAGCTAACTATGGCTACACCTTC.

The rearrangement uses TRBV18 and TRBJ1-5; unclear D gene. Germline CDR1 KGHSH, CDR2 LQKENI. CDR3 length: 15 residues. Trimming left V 4 bases short and J 3 bases short, with 13 bases between. The CDR3 region has the DNA TGTGCCAGCTCACTGGGAGGGAATAACAATCAGCCCCAGCATTTT. This encodes CASSLGGNNNQPQHF.

This CDR3 is CASSSGTAENTEAFF. As DNA, the CDR3 is TGTGCCAGCAGCTCCGGGACAGCCGAGAACACTGAAGCTTTCTTT. This chain links TRBV6-5 with TRBJ1-1; TRBD1 agrees at 7 bases. After removal of 6 bases from V and 1 base from J, the junction contained 8 bases not matched to a gene. Germline-derived CDR1 and CDR2 are MNHEY and SVGAGI. The CDR3 loop spans 15 amino acids.

This chain links TRBV6-4 with TRBJ2-3; weak D call: TRBD2 (7 bases). Trimming took 0 bases from V and 4 from J, leaving 14 bases between them. Germline assignment: CDR1 MRHNA and CDR2 SNTAGT. This CDR3 contains 16 residues. For the CDR3, the DNA is TGTGCCAGCAGTGACTCGGGGGGGGACACCCCAGATACGCAGTATTTT. Its protein is CASSDSGGDTPDTQYF.

V and J are TRBV5-4 and TRBJ2-7; D might be TRBD2 (6 bases). Germline CDR1 reads SGHNT; CDR2 reads YYREEE (reference sequence). Deletions cut 5 bases from V and 6 bases from J, with 21 bases between. The CDR3 loop spans 15 amino acids. The CDR3 is CASSFRLGESGEQYF. The CDR3 DNA reads TGTGCCAGCAGTTTCCGACTAGGCGAATCCGGCGAGCAGTACTTC.

V usage is TRBV20-1 and J usage is TRBJ2-3; 8 bases fit TRBD2. J lost 1 base, V lost 3 bases, and 18 bases had no gene match. The germline CDR1 and CDR2 sequences are DFQATT and SNEGSKA (reference sequence). The CDR3 totals 19 residues. The DNA for the CDR3 is TGCAGTGCTAGTAAACTAGGGCTCCCTACTAGCGGTCGCACAGATACGCAGTATTTT. This codes for CSASKLGLPTSGRTDTQYF.

The J gene is TRBJ1-1, the V gene TRBV4-1; D remains ambiguous. V was cut by 0 bases and J by 1 base, with 21 bases left in between. From germline, CDR1 is MGHRA and CDR2 YSYEKL. CDR3 length: 19 residues. The CDR3 reads CASSQERRSPGLSNTEAFF. The CDR3 nucleotides are TGCGCCAGCAGCCAAGAACGGAGATCGCCAGGACTCTCGAACACTGAAGCTTTCTTT.

The chain couples TRBV6-5 to TRBJ2-4, with 12 bases fitting TRBD2. V lost 6 bases, J lost 1 base, and 4 bases stayed unmatched. Germline CDR1 and CDR2: MNHEY and SVGAGI. The CDR3 totals 16 residues. The DNA of the CDR3 is TGTGCCAGCAGGTACACTAGCGGGGGGGCCAAAAACATTCAGTACTTC. As protein: CASRYTSGGAKNIQYF.